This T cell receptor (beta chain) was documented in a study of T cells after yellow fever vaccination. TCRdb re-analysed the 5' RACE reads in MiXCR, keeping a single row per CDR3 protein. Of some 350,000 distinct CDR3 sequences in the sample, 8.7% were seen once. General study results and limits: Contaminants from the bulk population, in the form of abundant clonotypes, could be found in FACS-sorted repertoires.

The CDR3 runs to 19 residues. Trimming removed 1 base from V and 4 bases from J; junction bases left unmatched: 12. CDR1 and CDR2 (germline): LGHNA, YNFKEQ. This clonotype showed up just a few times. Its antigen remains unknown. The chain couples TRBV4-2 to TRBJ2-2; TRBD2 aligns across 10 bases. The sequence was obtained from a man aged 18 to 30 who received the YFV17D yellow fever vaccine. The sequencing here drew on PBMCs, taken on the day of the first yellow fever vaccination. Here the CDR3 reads CASSQGPLAGTSGTGELFF. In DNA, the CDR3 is TGTGCCAGCAGCCAAGGTCCACTAGCGGGGACCTCCGGCACCGGGGAGCTGTTTTTT.